The next 14 T cell receptor beta chains were all read from a single sample in a study of T-cell memory formation after mild COVID-19. TCRdb re-called the 5' RACE reads through MiXCR, storing one row per CDR3 protein. The data show about 280,000 distinct CDR3 sequences, approximately 8.4% seen once. The material sequenced was PBMCs or a T cell subset sorted from them (not recorded which). The receptors here all came from a man between 18 and 35 years old who had mild COVID-19 (a few samples of this study predate the infection). Cell type and time point are not known.

There are a few counts of this clonotype. The chain recombines TRBV7-9 with TRBJ1-1; D is unclear. This CDR3 spans 14 amino acids. Between the trimmed V and J ends, which lost 5 bases and 6 bases, there was a span of 16 bases. CDR1 is SEHNR and CDR2 is FQNEAQ in the germline V gene (reference sequence). The DNA for the CDR3 is TGTGCCAGCAGCGACATTAAAGGCTTTTCTGAAGCTTTCTTT. It yields the protein CASSDIKGFSEAFF.

J is TRBJ1-5 and V is TRBV29-1; possible D gene TRBD1, 6 bases. V was shortened by 7 bases and J by 3 bases, with 13 bases between the two germline ends. The CDR3 spans 13 residues. Germline CDR1 and CDR2: SQVTM and ANQGSEA. The CDR3 DNA sequence: TGCAGCGCCAGCAGGGGAGTCAATCAGCCCCAGCATTTT. This gives the protein CSASRGVNQPQHF.

This clonotype was recorded at least ten times. This rearrangement joins TRBV12-3 or TRBV12-4 to TRBJ2-3; 10 bases fit TRBD2. The CDR3 length is 15 residues. The V gene end was trimmed by 6 bases and the J gene end by 1 base; junction bases not matched to a gene: 4. The CDR3 sequence is CASRRLAGGTDTQYF. The CDR3 bases are TGTGCCAGCAGACGGCTAGCGGGGGGCACAGATACGCAGTATTTT.

The sample holds a few counts of this clonotype. This rearrangement joins TRBV5-1 to TRBJ1-3, with 8 bases that match TRBD1. The germline V gene has CDR1 SGHRS and CDR2 YFSETQ. CDR3 size: 14 residues. V was pared by 4 bases and J by 5 bases, with 5 bases of the junction left unmatched. CDR3 nucleotides: TGCGCCAGCAGCCCTGGACAGGGCAGAAACACCATATATTTT. As protein: CASSPGQGRNTIYF. Looking up the rest from reference TRBV5-1 and TRBJ1-3 gives the full variable domain: KAGVTQTPRYLIKTRGQQVTLSCSPISGHRSVSWYQQTPGQGLQFLFEYFSETQRNKGNFPGRFSGRQFSNSRSEMNVSTLELGDSALYLCASSPGQGRNTIYFGEGSWLTVV.

V is TRBV7-9 and J is TRBJ2-2, with 8 bases that match TRBD2. The CDR3 runs to 17 residues. After removal of 5 bases from V and 6 bases from J, the junction contained 14 bases not matched to a gene. Germline loops: CDR1 SEHNR, CDR2 FQNEAQ (reference sequence). For the CDR3, the DNA is TGTGCCAGCAGCCCCCCCCTAATCGGGGGGGCCCCCGGGGAGCTGTTTTTT. Residues: CASSPPLIGGAPGELFF.

This chain joins TRBV18 and TRBJ2-3, with TRBD1 matching 9 bases. V gave up 3 bases and J gave up 0 bases; unmatched junction bases: 4. The CDR3 has 16 amino acids. CDR1 KGHSH and CDR2 LQKENI come from the germline V gene. The CDR3 reads CASSPTGTGSTDTQYF. The CDR3 DNA reads as TGTGCCAGCTCACCGACCGGGACAGGGAGCACAGATACGCAGTATTTT.

The rearrangement joins TRBV20-1 to TRBJ2-3; TRBD1 might be the D (5 bases). The CDR3 consists of 15 residues. V was pared by 2 bases and J by 2 bases, with 14 bases between. The V gene's germline CDR1 is DFQATT and CDR2 SNEGSKA (reference sequence). The CDR3, as DNA: TGCAGTGCTAGAAATTCGGCAGGGCACACAGATACGCAGTATTTT. Residues: CSARNSAGHTDTQYF.

In this sample, this clonotype turned up a few times. This chain joins TRBV6-6 and TRBJ1-6; D call uncertain. The germline CDR1 and CDR2 sequences are MNHNY and SVGAGI (reference sequence). V dropped 3 bases and J dropped 7 bases, with 10 bases sitting between them. The CDR3 is 14 residues long. The DNA of the CDR3 is TGTGCCAGCAGTTATCGTCCTCGGAATTCACCCCTCCACTTT. Protein: CASSYRPRNSPLHF.

This clonotype has just a few counts. V is TRBV14 and J is TRBJ1-2, with a tentative D call TRBD1 (5 bases). The CDR3 covers 13 residues. V was cut by 2 bases and J by 8 bases, with 12 bases left in between. Germline V gene data show CDR1 as SGHDN and CDR2 as FVKESK. CDR3 region: CASSQNGGSGYTF. The DNA for the CDR3 is TGTGCCAGCAGCCAAAACGGGGGTTCCGGCTACACCTTC. The full variable domain, its missing parts supplied by reference TRBV14 and TRBJ1-2, is EAGVTQFPSHSVIEKGQTVTLRCDPISGHDNLYWYRRVMGKEIKFLLHFVKESKQDESGMPNNRFLAERTGGTYSTLKVQPAELEDSGVYFCASSQNGGSGYTFGSGTRLTVV.

The chain links TRBV4-2 to TRBJ1-1, with TRBD1 as a possible D gene (6 bases). CDR1 is LGHNA, CDR2 YNFKEQ, per germline. V was shortened by 4 bases and J by 2 bases, with 17 bases between the two germline ends. The CDR3 spans 16 residues. The CDR3 nucleotides read TGTGCCAGCAGCCCCCAGGGGCAGATGGGAAACACTGAAGCTTTCTTT. Amino acids: CASSPQGQMGNTEAFF.

J is TRBJ2-1 and V is TRBV5-1; 10 bases are a match to TRBD2. The CDR3 extends over 15 amino acids. With V trimmed by 1 base and J by 9 bases, 7 bases remained unmatched. Germline loops: CDR1 SGHRS, CDR2 YFSETQ. CDR3 region: CASSLRSGGASEQFF. The CDR3, as DNA: TGCGCCAGCAGCTTGAGGAGCGGGGGGGCCAGTGAGCAGTTCTTC.

In this sample, this clonotype turned up a few times. The V gene is TRBV15, the J gene TRBJ1-3; unclear D gene. The CDR3 loop spans 17 amino acids. V gave up 1 base and J gave up 0 bases, with 13 bases separating them. Germline V gene data show CDR1 as LNHNV and CDR2 as YYDKDF (reference sequence). CDR3 sequence: CATSRGTRSGSGNTIYF. Here the CDR3 DNA reads TGTGCCACCAGCAGAGGAACCAGATCAGGCTCTGGAAACACCATATATTTT.

In nucleotides, the CDR3 is TGTGCCAGCAGCCGCCCGTCGAACCGGGAAAGACACAATGAGCAGTTCTTC. Translation: CASSRPSNRERHNEQFF. The genes are TRBV7-6 and TRBJ2-1; D possibly corresponds to TRBD2 (5 bases). The CDR3 has 17 residues. V was trimmed by 5 bases and J by 5 bases, leaving 22 bases between them. The germline CDR1 and CDR2 sequences are SGHVS and FNYEAQ.

This clonotype was found a few times. V and J are TRBV7-2 and TRBJ2-5; tentative D call: TRBD1 (5 bases). The CDR3 is 15 amino acids. With 5 bases removed from V and 2 bases from J, the gap between germline ends came to 15 bases. The germline V gene encodes CDR1 SGHTA and CDR2 FQGNSA. CDR3 sequence reads: CASSRSRVQQETQYF. Written as DNA, the CDR3 is TGTGCCAGCAGCAGATCCAGGGTCCAGCAAGAGACCCAGTACTTC.